This TCR beta chain appears in the sequencing data of a study of graft-versus-host responses after intestinal transplantation. About the study: All recipients got anti-thymocyte globulin induction, then tacrolimus and steroids for approximately three years.

This clone showed up just once. The antigen remains undetermined. Findings and limits, study-wide: Recipient marrow held GvH clones, some first seen in ileum or blood.

Assay used: immunoSEQ multiplex PCR; TCRdb lists only in-frame clones, some missing. The sample consists of about 64,000 clones, over 90% of them appearing once. The sequencing used unstimulated CD8+ T cells sorted from spleen or lymph node cells, collected before transplant. This clonotype was obtained from a human donor who was the organ donor for an intestinal transplant.

The CDR3 DNA follows: TGTGCCAGCAGCTTATCATCGGAGCCCCAGCATTTT. It specifies CASSLSSEPQHF. V is TRBV13 and J is TRBJ1-5; D gene unclear. V was trimmed by 2 bases and J by 8 bases, leaving 7 bases between them. This CDR3 has 12 residues. Germline lookup yields CDR1 PRHDT and CDR2 FYEKMQ (reference sequence).